Sequencing of this TCR beta chain was carried out in a study of shared clonotypes between healthy human individuals. Broader study findings: Only a few donors were included, so the genetic and exposure-history diversity represented was limited. Memory subsets generally showed lower estimated richness than naive subsets. The four-donor shared clonotypes exceeded non-shared clonotypes in generation probability, with non-shared ones scoring lower.

About this clone: Antigen: not known.

Measured with immunoSEQ multiplex PCR; TCRdb has only the in-frame clones, and not every one. Among around 510,000 clones listed, 95% to 97% were seen once. The germline CDR1 and CDR2 sequences are MGHRA and YSYEKL. The CDR3 has 19 residues. Trimming took 0 bases from V and 5 from J; bases not matched to a gene: 10. The TCR originated in a woman in her 30s in good health. The chain links TRBV4-1 to TRBJ2-2; 12 bases are a match to TRBD2. The sample comprised naive CD4+ T cells sorted from blood. Described subset: CD45RA+ positively selected. The CDR3, as DNA: TGCGCCAGCAGCCAAGAGTCTAGCGGGAGGGCCGCATATACCGGGGAGCTGTTTTTT. Encoded protein: CASSQESSGRAAYTGELFF.